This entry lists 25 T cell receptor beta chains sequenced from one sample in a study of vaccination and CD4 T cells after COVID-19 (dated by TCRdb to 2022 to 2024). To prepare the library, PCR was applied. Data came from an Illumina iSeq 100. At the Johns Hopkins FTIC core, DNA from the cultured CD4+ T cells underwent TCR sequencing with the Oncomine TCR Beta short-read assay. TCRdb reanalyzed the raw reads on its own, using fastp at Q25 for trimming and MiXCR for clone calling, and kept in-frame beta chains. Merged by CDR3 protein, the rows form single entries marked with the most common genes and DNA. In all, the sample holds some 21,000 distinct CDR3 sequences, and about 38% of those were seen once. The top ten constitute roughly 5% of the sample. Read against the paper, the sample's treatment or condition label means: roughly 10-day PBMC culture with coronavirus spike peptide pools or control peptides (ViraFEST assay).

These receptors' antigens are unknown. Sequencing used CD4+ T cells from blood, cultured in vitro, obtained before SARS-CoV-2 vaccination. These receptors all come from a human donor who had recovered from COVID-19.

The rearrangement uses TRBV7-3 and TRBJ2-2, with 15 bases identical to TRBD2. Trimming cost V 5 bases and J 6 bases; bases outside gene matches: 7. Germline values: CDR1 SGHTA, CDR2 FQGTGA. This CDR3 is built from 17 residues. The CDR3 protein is CASSLPGLAGGAGELFF. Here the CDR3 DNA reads TGTGCCAGCAGCCTGCCAGGACTAGCGGGAGGGGCCGGGGAGCTGTTTTTT.

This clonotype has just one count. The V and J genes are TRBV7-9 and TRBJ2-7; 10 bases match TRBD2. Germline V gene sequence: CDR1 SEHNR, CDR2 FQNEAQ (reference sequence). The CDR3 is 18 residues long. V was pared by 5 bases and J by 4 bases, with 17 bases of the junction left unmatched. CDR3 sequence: CASSPTGTSVLEGYEQYF. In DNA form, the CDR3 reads TGTGCCAGCAGCCCCACCGGGACTAGCGTCTTAGAGGGGTACGAGCAGTACTTC.

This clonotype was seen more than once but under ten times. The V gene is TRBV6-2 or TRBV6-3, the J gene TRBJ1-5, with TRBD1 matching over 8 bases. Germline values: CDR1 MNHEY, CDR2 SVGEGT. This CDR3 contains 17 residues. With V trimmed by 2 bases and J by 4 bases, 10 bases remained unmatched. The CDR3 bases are TGTGCCAGCAGTTACAGGGGGGGCCGGGACAGGAATCAGCCCCAGCATTTT. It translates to CASSYRGGRDRNQPQHF.

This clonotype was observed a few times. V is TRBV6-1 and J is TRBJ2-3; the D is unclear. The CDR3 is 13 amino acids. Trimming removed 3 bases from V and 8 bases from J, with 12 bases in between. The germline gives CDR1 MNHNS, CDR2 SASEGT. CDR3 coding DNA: TGTGCCAGCAGTGAGTACAGCCGCGGTACGCAGTATTTT. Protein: CASSEYSRGTQYF.

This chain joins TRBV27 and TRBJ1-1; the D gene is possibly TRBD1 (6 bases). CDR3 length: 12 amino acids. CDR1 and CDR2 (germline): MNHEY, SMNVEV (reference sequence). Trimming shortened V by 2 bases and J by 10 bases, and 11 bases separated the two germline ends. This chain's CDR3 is CASSLGQGRAFF. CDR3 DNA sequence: TGTGCCAGCAGTTTAGGGCAGGGGCGAGCTTTCTTT.

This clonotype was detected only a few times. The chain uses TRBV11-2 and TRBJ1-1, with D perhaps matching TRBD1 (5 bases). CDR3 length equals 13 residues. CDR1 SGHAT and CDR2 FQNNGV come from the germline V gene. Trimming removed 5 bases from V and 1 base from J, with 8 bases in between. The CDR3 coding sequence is TGTGCCAGCAGCCGGACACAGAACACTGAAGCTTTCTTT. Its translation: CASSRTQNTEAFF.

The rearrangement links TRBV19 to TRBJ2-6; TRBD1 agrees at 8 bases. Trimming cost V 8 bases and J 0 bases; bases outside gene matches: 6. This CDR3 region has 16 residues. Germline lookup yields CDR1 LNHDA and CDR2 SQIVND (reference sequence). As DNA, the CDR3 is TGTGCCAGTTTGGGGACAGGCCTCTCTGGGGCCAACGTCCTGACTTTC. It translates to CASLGTGLSGANVLTF.

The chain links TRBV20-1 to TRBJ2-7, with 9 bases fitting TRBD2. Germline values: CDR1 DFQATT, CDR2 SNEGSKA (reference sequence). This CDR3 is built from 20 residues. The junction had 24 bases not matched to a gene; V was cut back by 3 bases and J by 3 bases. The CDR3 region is CSARSSPRGRAYTLSYEQYF. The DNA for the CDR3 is TGCAGTGCTAGGTCGAGTCCGCGCGGGAGGGCTTATACGCTTAGCTACGAGCAGTACTTC.

The CDR3, as DNA: TGTGCCAGCATTCGGGGCCCGGTACAAGAGACCCAGTACTTC. Translation: CASIRGPVQETQYF. The chain links TRBV6-2 or TRBV6-3 to TRBJ2-5; D might be TRBD1 or TRBD2, each matching 5 bases. Between the trimmed V and J ends, which lost 7 bases and 2 bases, there was a span of 14 bases. The germline CDR1 and CDR2 sequences are MNHEY and SVGEGT. The CDR3 loop spans 14 amino acids.

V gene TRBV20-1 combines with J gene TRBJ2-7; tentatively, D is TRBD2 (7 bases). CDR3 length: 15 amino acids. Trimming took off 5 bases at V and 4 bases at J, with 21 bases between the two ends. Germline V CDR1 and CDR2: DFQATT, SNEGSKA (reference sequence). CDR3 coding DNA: TGCAGTGCTCAGGACGGGAGGACAGAGGATTACGAGCAGTACTTC. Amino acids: CSAQDGRTEDYEQYF.

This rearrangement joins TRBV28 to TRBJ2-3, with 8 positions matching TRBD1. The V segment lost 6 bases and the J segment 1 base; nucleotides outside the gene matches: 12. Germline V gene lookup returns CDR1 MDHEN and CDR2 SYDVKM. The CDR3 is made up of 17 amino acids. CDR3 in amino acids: CASSETTGGVGTDTQYF. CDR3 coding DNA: TGTGCCAGCAGCGAGACCACAGGGGGTGTCGGCACAGATACGCAGTATTTT.

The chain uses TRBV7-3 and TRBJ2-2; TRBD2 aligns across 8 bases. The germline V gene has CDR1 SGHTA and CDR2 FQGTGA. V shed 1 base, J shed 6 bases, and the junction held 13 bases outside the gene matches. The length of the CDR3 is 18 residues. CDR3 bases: TGTGCCAGCAGCTTAATGGTCGCGGGAGGTCTCCCGGCCGGGGAGCTGTTTTTT. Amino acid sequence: CASSLMVAGGLPAGELFF. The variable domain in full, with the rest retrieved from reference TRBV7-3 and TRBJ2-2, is GAGVSQTPSNKVTEKGKYVELRCDPISGHTALYWYRQSLGQGPEFLIYFQGTGAADDSGLPNDRFFAVRPEGSVSTLKIQRTERGDSAVYLCASSLMVAGGLPAGELFFGEGSRLTVL.

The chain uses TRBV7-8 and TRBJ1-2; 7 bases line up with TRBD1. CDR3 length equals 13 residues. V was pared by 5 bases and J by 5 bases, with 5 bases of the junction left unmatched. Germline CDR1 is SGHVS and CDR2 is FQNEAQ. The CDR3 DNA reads TGTGCCAGCAGCGAACAGGGGATATATGGCTACACCTTC. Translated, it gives CASSEQGIYGYTF.

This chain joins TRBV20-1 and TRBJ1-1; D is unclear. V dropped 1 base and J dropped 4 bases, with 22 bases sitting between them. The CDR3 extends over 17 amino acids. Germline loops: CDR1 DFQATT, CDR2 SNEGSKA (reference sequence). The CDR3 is CSARVALGGGIRTEAFF. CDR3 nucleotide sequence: TGCAGTGCTAGAGTAGCCCTTGGTGGAGGGATTCGCACTGAAGCTTTCTTT.

This CDR3 reads CASSPPTPLEPDTQYF. CDR3 DNA: TGTGCCAGCAGCCCACCGACACCCCTTGAACCAGATACGCAGTATTTT. The V gene is TRBV25-1, the J gene TRBJ2-3; D remains unclear. From germline, CDR1 is MGHDK and CDR2 SYGVNS. The CDR3 consists of 16 residues. V was cut by 6 bases and J by 4 bases, with 20 bases left in between.

The CDR3 protein is CASSFSRGYGYTF. Written as DNA, the CDR3 is TGTGCCAGCAGTTTCAGCAGGGGATATGGCTACACCTTC. This rearrangement joins TRBV27 to TRBJ1-2; tentatively, D is TRBD1 (6 bases). The germline CDR1 and CDR2 sequences are MNHEY and SMNVEV (reference sequence). The CDR3 loop spans 13 amino acids. The V end lost 3 bases, the J end lost 5 bases, and 10 bases lay between the germline ends.

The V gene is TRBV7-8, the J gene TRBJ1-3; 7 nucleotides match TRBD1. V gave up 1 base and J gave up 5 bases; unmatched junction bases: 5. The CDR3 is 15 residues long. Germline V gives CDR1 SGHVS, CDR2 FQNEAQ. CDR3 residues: CASSLVPGQRNTIYF. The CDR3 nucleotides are TGTGCCAGCAGCTTAGTCCCGGGACAGCGAAACACCATATATTTT.

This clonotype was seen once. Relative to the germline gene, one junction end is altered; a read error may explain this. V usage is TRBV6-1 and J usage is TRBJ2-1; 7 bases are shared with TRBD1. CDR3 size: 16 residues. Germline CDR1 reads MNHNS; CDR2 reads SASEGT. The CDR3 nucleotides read TGTGCCAGCAGCGAAGGGGTGACAGGGCGATTCACTGAGCAGTTCTTC. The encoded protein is CASSEGVTGRFTEQFF.

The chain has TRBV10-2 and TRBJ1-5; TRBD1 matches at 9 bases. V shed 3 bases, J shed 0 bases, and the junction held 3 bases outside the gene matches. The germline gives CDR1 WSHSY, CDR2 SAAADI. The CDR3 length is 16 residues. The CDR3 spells CASSDGTGYSNQPQHF. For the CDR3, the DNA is TGCGCCAGCAGTGACGGGACAGGGTATAGCAATCAGCCCCAGCATTTT.

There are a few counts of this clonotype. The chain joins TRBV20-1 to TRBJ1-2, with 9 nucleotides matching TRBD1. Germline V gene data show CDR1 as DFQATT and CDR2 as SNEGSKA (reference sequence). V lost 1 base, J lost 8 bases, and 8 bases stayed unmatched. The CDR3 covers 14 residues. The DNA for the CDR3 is TGCAGTGCTAGAGGAAAGGACAGGGGCGAAGGCTACACCTTC. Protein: CSARGKDRGEGYTF.

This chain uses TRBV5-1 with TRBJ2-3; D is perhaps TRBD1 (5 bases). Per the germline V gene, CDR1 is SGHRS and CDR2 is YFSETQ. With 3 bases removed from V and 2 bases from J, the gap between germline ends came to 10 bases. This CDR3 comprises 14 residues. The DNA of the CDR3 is TGCGCCAGCAGCTGGCAGGGCTCCACAGATACGCAGTATTTT. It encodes CASSWQGSTDTQYF. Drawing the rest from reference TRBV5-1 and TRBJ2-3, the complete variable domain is KAGVTQTPRYLIKTRGQQVTLSCSPISGHRSVSWYQQTPGQGLQFLFEYFSETQRNKGNFPGRFSGRQFSNSRSEMNVSTLELGDSALYLCASSWQGSTDTQYFGPGTRLTVL.

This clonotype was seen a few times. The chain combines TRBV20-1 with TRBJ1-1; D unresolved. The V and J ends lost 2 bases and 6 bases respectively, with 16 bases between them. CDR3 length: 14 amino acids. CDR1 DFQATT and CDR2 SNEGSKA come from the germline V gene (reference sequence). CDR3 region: CSARTDVVVAEAFF. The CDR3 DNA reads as TGCAGTGCTAGAACCGACGTGGTGGTGGCTGAAGCTTTCTTT.

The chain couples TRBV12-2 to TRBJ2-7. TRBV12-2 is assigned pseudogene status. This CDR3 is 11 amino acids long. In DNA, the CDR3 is TGTGCAAGTCGCTTTAAAGGCGAGCAGTACTTC. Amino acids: CASRFKGEQYF.

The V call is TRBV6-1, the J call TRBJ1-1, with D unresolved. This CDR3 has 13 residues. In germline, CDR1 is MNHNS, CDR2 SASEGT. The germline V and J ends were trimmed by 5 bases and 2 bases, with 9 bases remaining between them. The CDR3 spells CASSPPGNTEAFF. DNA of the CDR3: TGTGCCAGCAGTCCCCCGGGTAACACTGAAGCTTTCTTT.

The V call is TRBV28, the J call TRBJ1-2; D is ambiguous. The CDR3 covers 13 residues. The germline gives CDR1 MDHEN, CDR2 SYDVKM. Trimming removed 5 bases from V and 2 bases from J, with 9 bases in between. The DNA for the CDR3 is TGTGCCAGCAGTACCGGGAGAAACTATGGCTACACCTTC. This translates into CASSTGRNYGYTF.